This TCR beta chain was recorded in a study of T-cell memory formation after mild COVID-19. Study-wide background: TCR clusters were mostly confined to one donor each.

TCR alpha and TCR beta cDNA libraries with sample barcodes and UMIs came from 5'RACE using constant-segment primers. MiXCR was run by TCRdb on the 5' RACE reads, yielding one entry per CDR3 protein. The data hold 550,000 to 650,000 distinct CDR3 sequences, with roughly 17% observed a single time. Germline loops: CDR1 MNHEY, CDR2 SMNVEV (reference sequence). The germline V and J ends were trimmed by 2 bases and 3 bases, with 11 bases remaining between them. The CDR3 spans 15 residues. On this clonotype: No antigen is known for it.

Study-wide results and caveats: Later expanders leaned CD4+, whereas clones that contracted between day 15 and 85 were balanced CD4/CD8. For second-wave clones that peaked at day 37, SARS-CoV-2 specificity went unverified.

This rearrangement joins TRBV27 to TRBJ1-5; maybe TRBD1 (6 bases). The source is an adult woman who had mild COVID-19 (a few samples of this study predate the infection). Cell type and time point are not known. The source material was PBMCs or a T cell subset sorted from them (not recorded which). CDR3 in amino acids: CASSLTDSPNQPQHF. The CDR3 DNA reads TGTGCCAGCAGTTTAACGGACAGTCCCAATCAGCCCCAGCATTTT.